The sequence of this TCR beta chain was determined in a study of blood T cell repertoires in COVID-19. Study at large: Sites in the United States, Italy and Spain provided acute and convalescent COVID-19 samples. PBMCs, B-cell-depleted T cells, or T cells were the source of the cDNA or gDNA that made up the material.

Germline values: CDR1 LGHNA, CDR2 YSLEER. The ends lost 6 bases at V and 3 bases at J; junction bases unmatched: 6. The length of the CDR3 is 14 residues. Source study methods: By means of reference gene primer amplification, nucleated cell counts were estimated. Repertoires were generated with immunoSEQ multiplex PCR, while TCRdb's copy carries only in-frame clones and drops some. V and J calls plus clone size are reproduced from that table; the DNA served to infer D and trimming. The sample has about 74,000 clones; about 84% are singletons. This clone was found once. This rearrangement joins TRBV4-3 to TRBJ2-7; the match to TRBD2 covers 9 bases. The specimen sequenced was peripheral blood. The TCR was taken from a human donor in a cohort sampled during active COVID-19. The CDR3 nucleotides read TGCGCCAGCAGTTTGACTAGCGGTGACTACGAGCAGTACTTC. Translation: CASSLTSGDYEQYF.